These T cell receptor beta chains were read from a single sample in a study of CD8+ T cells in alopecia areata. Method: immunoSEQ multiplex PCR; TCRdb's copy keeps in-frame clones and lacks some. The sample includes under 250,000 clones, about 53% of them seen just once. Sequenced here: CD4+ T cells sorted from blood, sampled at week 0. The receptors come from a human donor with alopecia areata. Each CDR3 is given with its conserved first and last residue. A D gene is named only where the DNA matches it firmly. Clone size, where shown, is once, few, many, or a class for clones that have expanded.

>NA|TRBJ1-5|TRBD1|15|TRBV30
CAWSRTGGGNQPQHF
TGTGCCTGGAGTAGAACAGGGGGCGGCAATCAGCCCCAGCATTTT
>few|TRBJ2-7|NA|14|TRBV30
CAWSNVTGFYEQYF
TGTGCCTGGAGTAACGTGACAGGTTTCTACGAGCAGTACTTC
>NA|TRBJ1-3|NA|18|TRBV7-6
CASSRNGPDGGSGNTIYF
TGTGCCAGCAGCCGTAATGGGCCCGACGGCGGCTCTGGAAACACCATATATTTT
>NA|TRBJ1-6|TRBD1|16|TRBV7-8
CASSANRGYGNSPLHF
TGTGCCAGCAGCGCCAACAGGGGATATGGGAATTCACCCCTCCACTTT
>NA|TRBJ1-2|NA|13|TRBV25-1
CASSSYGKDGYTF
TGTGCCAGCAGTTCTTACGGGAAGGATGGCTACACCTTC
>NA|TRBJ2-7|TRBD1|14|TRBV7-8
CASSPRGQGREQYF
TGTGCCAGCAGCCCACGGGGACAGGGAAGGGAGCAGTACTTC
>many|TRBJ2-7|TRBD1|15|TRBV23-1
CASSHRGDSLYEQYF
TGCGCCAGCAGTCACCGAGGGGACAGCCTCTACGAGCAGTACTTC
>NA|TRBJ2-1|TRBD2|16|TRBV30
CAWSPPLAGAANEQFF
TGTGCCTGGAGTCCACCCCTAGCGGGAGCTGCCAATGAGCAGTTCTTC
>NA|TRBJ2-7|NA|16|TRBV6-5
CASSYWVGGKSYEQYF
TGTGCCAGCAGTTACTGGGTGGGGGGCAAGTCCTACGAGCAGTACTTC
>NA|TRBJ2-1|NA|15|TRBV29-1
CSVGFYSPNYNEQFF
TGCAGCGTTGGATTCTATTCCCCCAACTACAATGAGCAGTTCTTC
>NA|TRBJ1-1|NA|14|TRBV5-1
CASSLIPKNTEAFF
TGCGCCAGCAGCTTGATACCAAAGAACACTGAAGCTTTCTTT
>once|TRBJ1-6|NA|12|TRBV29-1
CSVGQGNSPLHF
TGCAGCGTTGGGCAGGGCAATTCACCCCTCCACTTT
>few|TRBJ2-4|NA|13|TRBV5-1
CASSSGDKNIQYF
TGCGCCAGCAGCTCCGGGGACAAAAACATTCAGTACTTC
>few|TRBJ2-7|TRBD1|13|TRBV18
CASSPGTGYEQYF
TGTGCCAGCTCACCCGGGACAGGCTACGAGCAGTACTTC
>NA|TRBJ2-7|TRBD2|13|TRBV6-1
CASRLAGGNEQYF
TGTGCCAGCAGGTTAGCGGGAGGAAACGAGCAGTACTTC
>NA|TRBJ1-2|NA|13|TRBV27
CASSHSRDRGYTF
TGTGCCAGCAGTCACTCCAGGGATCGTGGCTACACCTTC
>NA|TRBJ2-5|NA|14|TRBV7-2
CASTGSGVGETQYF
TGTGCCAGCACCGGTTCGGGGGTGGGGGAGACCCAGTACTTC
>few|TRBJ2-7|TRBD1|15|TRBV4-2
CASSQDPRQGGRQYF
TGTGCCAGCAGCCAAGATCCGCGACAGGGGGGAAGACAGTACTTC
>NA|TRBJ2-2|TRBD1|14|TRBV5-1
CASSRTGDTGELFF
TGCGCCAGCAGCCGGACAGGGGACACCGGGGAGCTGTTTTTT
>NA|TRBJ2-3|NA|16|TRBV7-8
CASSQRGGLGTDTQYF
TGTGCCAGCAGCCAAAGGGGGGGCCTGGGAACAGATACGCAGTATTTT
>once|TRBJ2-7|NA|14|TRBV29-1
CSVGTGPFSYEQYF
TGCAGCGTTGGAACAGGGCCCTTCTCCTACGAGCAGTACTTC
>NA|TRBJ1-1|TRBD1|14|TRBV29-1
CSVEALTGSTEAFF
TGCAGCGTTGAAGCTTTGACAGGGAGCACTGAAGCTTTCTTT
>NA|TRBJ1-2|NA|12|TRBV19
CASTPTGIGYTF
TGTGCCAGTACCCCAACAGGGATAGGCTACACCTTC